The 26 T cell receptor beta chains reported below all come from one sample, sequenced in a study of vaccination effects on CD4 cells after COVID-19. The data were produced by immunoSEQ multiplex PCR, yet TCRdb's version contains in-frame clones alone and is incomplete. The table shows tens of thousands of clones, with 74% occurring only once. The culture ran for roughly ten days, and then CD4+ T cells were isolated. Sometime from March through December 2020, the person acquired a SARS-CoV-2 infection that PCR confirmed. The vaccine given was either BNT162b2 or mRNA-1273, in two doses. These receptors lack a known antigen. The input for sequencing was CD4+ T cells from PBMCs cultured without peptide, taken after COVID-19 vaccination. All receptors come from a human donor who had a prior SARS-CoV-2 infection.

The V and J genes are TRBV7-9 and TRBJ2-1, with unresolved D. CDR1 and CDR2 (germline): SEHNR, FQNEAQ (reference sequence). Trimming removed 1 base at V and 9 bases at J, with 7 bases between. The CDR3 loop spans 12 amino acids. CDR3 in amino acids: CASSLGQLEQFF. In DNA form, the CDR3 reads TGTGCCAGCAGCTTAGGGCAACTTGAGCAGTTCTTC.

CDR3 nucleotide sequence: TGCGCCAGCAGCCAAGTTAGCTCCTACTTTACGCCCATCGGCTACACCTTC. Translation: CASSQVSSYFTPIGYTF. The chain carries TRBV4-1 and TRBJ1-2; D ambiguous. Trimming left V 1 base short and J 8 bases short, with 23 bases between. The CDR3 contains 17 residues. Per the germline V gene, CDR1 is MGHRA and CDR2 is YSYEKL.

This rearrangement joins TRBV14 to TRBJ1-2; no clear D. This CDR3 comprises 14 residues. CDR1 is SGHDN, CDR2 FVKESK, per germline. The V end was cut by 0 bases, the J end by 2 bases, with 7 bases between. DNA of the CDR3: TGTGCCAGCAGCCAAGATCCGTGGAACTATGGCTACACCTTC. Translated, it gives CASSQDPWNYGYTF. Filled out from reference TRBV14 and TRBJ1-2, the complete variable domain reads EAGVTQFPSHSVIEKGQTVTLRCDPISGHDNLYWYRRVMGKEIKFLLHFVKESKQDESGMPNNRFLAERTGGTYSTLKVQPAELEDSGVYFCASSQDPWNYGYTFGSGTRLTVV.

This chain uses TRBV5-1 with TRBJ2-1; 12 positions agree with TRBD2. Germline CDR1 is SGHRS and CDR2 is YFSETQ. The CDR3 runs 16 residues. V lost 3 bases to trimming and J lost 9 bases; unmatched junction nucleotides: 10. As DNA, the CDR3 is TGCGCCAGCAGCTGGGGTCCTAGCGGGGGGGCGAGTGAGCAGTTCTTC. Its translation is CASSWGPSGGASEQFF.

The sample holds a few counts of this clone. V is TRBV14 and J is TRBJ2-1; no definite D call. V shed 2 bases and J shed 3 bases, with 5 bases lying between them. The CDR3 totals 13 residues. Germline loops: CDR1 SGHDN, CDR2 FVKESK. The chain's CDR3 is CASSQRSYNEQFF. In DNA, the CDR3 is TGTGCCAGCAGCCAACGAAGCTACAATGAGCAGTTCTTC.

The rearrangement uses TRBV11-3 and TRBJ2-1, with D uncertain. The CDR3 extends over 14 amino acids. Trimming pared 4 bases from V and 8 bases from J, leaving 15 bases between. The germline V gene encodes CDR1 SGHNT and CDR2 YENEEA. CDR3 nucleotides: TGTGCCAGCAGCTCCTCGGGCGGACGGGATGAGCAGTTCTTC. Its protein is CASSSSGGRDEQFF. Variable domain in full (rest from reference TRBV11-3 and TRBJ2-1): EAGVVQSPRYKIIEKKQPVAFWCNPISGHNTLYWYLQNLGQGPELLIRYENEEAVDDSQLPKDRFSAERLKGVDSTLKIQPAELGDSAVYLCASSSSGGRDEQFFGPGTRLTVL.

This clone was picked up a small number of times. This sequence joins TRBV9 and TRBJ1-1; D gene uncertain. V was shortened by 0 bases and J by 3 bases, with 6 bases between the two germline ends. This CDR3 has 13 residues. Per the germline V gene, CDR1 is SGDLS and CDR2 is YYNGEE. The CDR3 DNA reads TGTGCCAGCAGCGTAGGGGTTTACACTGAAGCTTTCTTT. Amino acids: CASSVGVYTEAFF.

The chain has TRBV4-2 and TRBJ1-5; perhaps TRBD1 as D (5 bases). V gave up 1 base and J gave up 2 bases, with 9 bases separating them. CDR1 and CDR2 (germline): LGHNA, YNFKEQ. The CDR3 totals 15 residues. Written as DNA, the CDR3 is TGTGCCAGCAGCCAAGCAGGAGGGGGCAATCAGCCCCAGCATTTT. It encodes CASSQAGGGNQPQHF.

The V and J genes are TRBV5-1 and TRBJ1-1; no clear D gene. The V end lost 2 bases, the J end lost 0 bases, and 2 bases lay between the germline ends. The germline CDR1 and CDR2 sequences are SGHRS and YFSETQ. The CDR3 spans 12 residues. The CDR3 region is CASSFLNTEAFF. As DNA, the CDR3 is TGCGCCAGCAGCTTTCTGAACACTGAAGCTTTCTTT.

The CDR3 loop reads CASSERRGGTGELFF. The DNA of the CDR3 is TGCGCCAGCAGCGAACGGCGTGGGGGCACCGGGGAGCTGTTTTTT. The gene calls are TRBV4-1 and TRBJ2-2; D may correspond to TRBD1 or TRBD2 (5 bases each). The CDR3 runs 15 residues. V was clipped by 5 bases and J by 4 bases, with 14 bases between them. The germline V gene encodes CDR1 MGHRA and CDR2 YSYEKL.

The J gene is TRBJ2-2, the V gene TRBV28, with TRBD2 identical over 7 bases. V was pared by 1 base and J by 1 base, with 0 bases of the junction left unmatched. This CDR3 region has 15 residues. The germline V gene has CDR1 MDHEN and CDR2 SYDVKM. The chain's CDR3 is CASSLSSGNTGELFF. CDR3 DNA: TGTGCCAGCAGTTTATCTAGCGGGAACACCGGGGAGCTGTTTTTT.

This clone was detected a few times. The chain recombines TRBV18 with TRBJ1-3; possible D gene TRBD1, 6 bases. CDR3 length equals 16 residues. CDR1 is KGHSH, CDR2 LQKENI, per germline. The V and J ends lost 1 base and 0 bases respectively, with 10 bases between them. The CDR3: CASSPQGGTSGNTIYF. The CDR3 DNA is TGTGCCAGCTCACCACAGGGGGGTACCTCTGGAAACACCATATATTTT.

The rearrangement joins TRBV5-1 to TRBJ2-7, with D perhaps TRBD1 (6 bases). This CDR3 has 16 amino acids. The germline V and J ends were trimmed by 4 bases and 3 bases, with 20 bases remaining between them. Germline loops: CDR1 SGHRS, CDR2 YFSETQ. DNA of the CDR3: TGCGCCAGCAGCGGCGGCAGGGGCCGTGGTCTCTACGAGCAGTACTTC. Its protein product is CASSGGRGRGLYEQYF.

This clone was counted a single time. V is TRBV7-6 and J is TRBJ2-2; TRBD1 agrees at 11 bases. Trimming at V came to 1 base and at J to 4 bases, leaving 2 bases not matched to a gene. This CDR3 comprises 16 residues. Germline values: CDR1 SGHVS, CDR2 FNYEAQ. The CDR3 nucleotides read TGTGCCAGCAGCTTAGTGGGGACAGGGGGCACCGGGGAGCTGTTTTTT. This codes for CASSLVGTGGTGELFF.

This chain's CDR3 is CASRQGSGGTDTQYF. In DNA, the CDR3 is TGTGCCAGCCGGCAGGGAAGCGGGGGCACAGATACGCAGTATTTT. The chain uses TRBV3-1 (or the pseudogene TRBV3-2) and TRBJ2-3; TRBD2 agrees at 7 bases. Losses at the gene ends were 8 bases for V and 1 base for J; bases not matched to a gene: 9. CDR1 LGHDT and CDR2 YNNKEL come from the germline V gene (reference sequence). CDR3 length: 15 residues.

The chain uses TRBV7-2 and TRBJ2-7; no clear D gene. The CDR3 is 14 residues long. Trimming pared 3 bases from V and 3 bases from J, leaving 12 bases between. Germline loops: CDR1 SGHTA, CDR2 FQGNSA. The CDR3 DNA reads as TGTGCCAGCAGCTTGAAACCACTTAACTACGAGCAGTACTTC. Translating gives CASSLKPLNYEQYF.

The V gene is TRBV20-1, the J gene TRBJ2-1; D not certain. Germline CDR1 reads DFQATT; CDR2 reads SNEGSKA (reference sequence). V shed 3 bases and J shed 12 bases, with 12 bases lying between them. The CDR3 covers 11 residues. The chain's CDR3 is CSASRVVGQFF. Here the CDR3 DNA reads TGCAGTGCTAGTCGGGTAGTTGGGCAGTTCTTC.

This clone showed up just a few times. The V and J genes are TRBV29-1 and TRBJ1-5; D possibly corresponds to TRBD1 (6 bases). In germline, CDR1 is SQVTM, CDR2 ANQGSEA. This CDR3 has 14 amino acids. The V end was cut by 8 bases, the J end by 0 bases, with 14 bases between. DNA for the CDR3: TGCAGCTATACAGGGATAGATAGCAATCAGCCCCAGCATTTT. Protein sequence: CSYTGIDSNQPQHF. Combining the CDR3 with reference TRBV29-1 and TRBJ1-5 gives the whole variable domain SAVISQKPSRDICQRGTSLTIQCQVDSQVTMMFWYRQQPGQSLTLIATANQGSEATYESGFVIDKFPISRPNLTFSTLTVSNMSPEDSSIYLCSYTGIDSNQPQHFGDGTRLSIL.

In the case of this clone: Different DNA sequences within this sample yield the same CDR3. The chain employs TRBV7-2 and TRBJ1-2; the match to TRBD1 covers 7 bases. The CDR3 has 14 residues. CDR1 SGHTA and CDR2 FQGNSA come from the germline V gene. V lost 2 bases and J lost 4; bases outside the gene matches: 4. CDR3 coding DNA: TGTGCCAGCAGCTTAAATGCAGGGGGCTATGGCTACACCTTC. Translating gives CASSLNAGGYGYTF.

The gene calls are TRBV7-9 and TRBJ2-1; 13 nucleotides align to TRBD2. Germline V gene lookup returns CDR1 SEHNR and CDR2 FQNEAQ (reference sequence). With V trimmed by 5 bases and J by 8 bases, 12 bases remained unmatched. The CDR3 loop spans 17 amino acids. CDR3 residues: CASSQGRLAGGRDEQFF. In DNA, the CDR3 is TGTGCCAGCAGCCAAGGGCGACTAGCGGGAGGTAGGGATGAGCAGTTCTTC. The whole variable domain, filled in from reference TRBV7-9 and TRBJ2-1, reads DTGVSQNPRHKITKRGQNVTFRCDPISEHNRLYWYRQTLGQGPEFLTYFQNEAQLEKSRLLSDRFSAERPKGSFSTLEIQRTEQGDSAMYLCASSQGRLAGGRDEQFFGPGTRLTVL.

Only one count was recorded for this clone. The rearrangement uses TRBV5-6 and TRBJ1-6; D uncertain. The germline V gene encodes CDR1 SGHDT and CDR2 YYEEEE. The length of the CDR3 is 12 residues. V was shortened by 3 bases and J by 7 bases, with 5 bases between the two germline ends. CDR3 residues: CASSSINSPLHF. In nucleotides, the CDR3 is TGTGCCAGCAGCTCCATAAATTCACCCCTCCACTTT. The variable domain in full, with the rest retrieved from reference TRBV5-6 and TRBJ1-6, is DAGVTQSPTHLIKTRGQQVTLRCSPKSGHDTVSWYQQALGQGPQFIFQYYEEEERQRGNFPDRFSGHQFPNYSSELNVNALLLGDSALYLCASSSINSPLHFGNGTRLTVT.

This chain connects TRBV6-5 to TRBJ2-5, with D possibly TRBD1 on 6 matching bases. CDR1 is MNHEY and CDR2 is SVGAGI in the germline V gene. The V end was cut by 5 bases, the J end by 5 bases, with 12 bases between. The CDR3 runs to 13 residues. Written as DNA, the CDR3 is TGTGCCAGCAGTACAGGGATACGGGAGACCCAGTACTTC. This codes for CASSTGIRETQYF.

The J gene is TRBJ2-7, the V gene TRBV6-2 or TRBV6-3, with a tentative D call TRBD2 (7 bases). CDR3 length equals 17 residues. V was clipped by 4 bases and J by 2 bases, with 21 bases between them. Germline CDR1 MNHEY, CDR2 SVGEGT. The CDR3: CASSWAGALFPPYEQYF. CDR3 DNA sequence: TGTGCCAGCAGTTGGGCGGGGGCCCTCTTCCCGCCCTACGAGCAGTACTTC.

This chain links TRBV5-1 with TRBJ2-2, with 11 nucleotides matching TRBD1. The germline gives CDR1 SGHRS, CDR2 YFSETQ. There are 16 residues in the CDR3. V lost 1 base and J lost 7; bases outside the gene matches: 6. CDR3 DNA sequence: TGCGCCAGCAGCTTGCTAGGACAGGGGGCACACGGGGAGCTGTTTTTT. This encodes CASSLLGQGAHGELFF.

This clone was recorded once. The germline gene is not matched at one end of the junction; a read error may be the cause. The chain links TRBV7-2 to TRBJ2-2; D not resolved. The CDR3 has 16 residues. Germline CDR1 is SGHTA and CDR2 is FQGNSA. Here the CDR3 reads CASSLLGPGSTGELFF. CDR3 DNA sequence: TGCGCCAGCAGCTTATTGGGCCCAGGCTCCACCGGGGAGCTGTTTTTT. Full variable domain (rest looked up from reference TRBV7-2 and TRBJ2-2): GAGVSQSPSNKVTEKGKDVELRCDPISGHTALYWYRQSLGQGLEFLIYFQGNSAPDKSGLPSDRFSAERTGGSVSTLTIQRTQQEDSAVYLCASSLLGPGSTGELFFGEGSRLTVL.

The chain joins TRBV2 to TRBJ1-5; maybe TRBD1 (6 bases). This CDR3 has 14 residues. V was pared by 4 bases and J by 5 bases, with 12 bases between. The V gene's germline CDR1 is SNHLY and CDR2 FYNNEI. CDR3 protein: CASSGGQGYQPQHF. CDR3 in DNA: TGTGCCAGCAGTGGGGGGCAGGGCTATCAGCCCCAGCATTTT.